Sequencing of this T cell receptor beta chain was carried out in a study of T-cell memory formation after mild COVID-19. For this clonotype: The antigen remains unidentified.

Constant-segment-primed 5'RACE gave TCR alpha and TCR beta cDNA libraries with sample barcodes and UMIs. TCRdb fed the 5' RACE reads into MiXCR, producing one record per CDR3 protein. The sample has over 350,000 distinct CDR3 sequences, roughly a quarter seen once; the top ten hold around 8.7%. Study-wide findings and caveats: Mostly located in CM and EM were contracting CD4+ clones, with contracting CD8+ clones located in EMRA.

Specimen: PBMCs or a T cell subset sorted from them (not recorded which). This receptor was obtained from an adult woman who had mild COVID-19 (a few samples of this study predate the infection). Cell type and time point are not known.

Here the CDR3 DNA reads TGCAGTGCCCGGGAGTGGGACCAAGAGACCCAGTACTTC. Residues: CSAREWDQETQYF. J is TRBJ2-5 and V is TRBV20-1; possibly TRBD2 for D (6 bases). CDR3 length equals 13 residues. V was trimmed by 6 bases and J by 0 bases, leaving 11 bases between them. Looked up from germline, CDR1 is DFQATT and CDR2 is SNEGSKA (reference sequence).